This TCR beta chain was sequenced for a study of T cells in Graves' hyperthyroidism and ophthalmopathy. Study-level information: Peripheral blood specimens were obtained at initial diagnosis, prior to any treatment.

RNA transcripts provided the source from which TCR beta CDR3 regions were amplified. First-round RT-PCR targeting the TCR CDR3 was performed with the HTBI primer set. One entry per CDR3 protein, called by TCRdb with MiXCR from the multiplex PCR reads. The sample has about 400,000 distinct CDR3 sequences, over 12% seen once. Germline trimming cut 4 bases from V and 2 bases from J; bases unmatched to any gene: 14. Looked up from germline, CDR1 is LGHDT and CDR2 is YNNKEL (reference sequence). The CDR3 loop spans 17 amino acids. Study results and limitations: In blood, most of the thyroid clonotypes expanded above 0.001 were also present. Ophthalmopathy prediction by the model preceded onset by a median about 6.5 months.

Ophthalmopathy patients had moderate-to-severe active disease, CAS ≥3, NOSPECS ≥4, and disease duration under 3 months. This clonotype occurred many times. Its antigen is unidentified. V usage is TRBV3-1 and J usage is TRBJ2-7; 7 bases align to TRBD1. The sequenced sample consisted of blood. The sequence came from a man aged 45 to 65 with Graves' ophthalmopathy. CDR3 sequence (DNA): TGTGCCAGCAGCCGCGCAGGTGCCGGACAGGAGACCTACGAGCAGTACTTC. Its protein product is CASSRAGAGQETYEQYF.